This T cell receptor beta chain was recorded in a study of shared clonotypes between healthy human individuals. The study's findings and limits: Around 4.7% of naive CD4 clonotypes were shared across a few donors.

This clone was counted a few times. The antigen is undetermined. Other DNA sequences in this sample translate to the same CDR3. CD8 memory pooled CD45RO+ cells and CCR7-negative CD45RA+ TemRA cells. Some clones are missing from TCRdb's copy, which holds only in-frame ones; the method was immunoSEQ multiplex PCR. The sample contains about 320,000 clones, around nine tenths of which appear only once. The CDR3 spans 16 residues. J gave up 0 bases and V 2 bases, and 0 bases lay outside the gene matches. Germline V gene data show CDR1 as MNHNY and CDR2 as SVGAGI (reference sequence). Sample: memory CD8+ T cells sorted from blood. Subset specified: CD45RO+ cells pooled with CCR7-negative TemRA cells. This receptor was taken from a man between 18 and 35 years old in good health. This chain connects TRBV6-6 to TRBJ2-2, with 10 positions matching TRBD2. CDR3 loop: CASSYLAGANTGELFF. The CDR3 nucleotides are TGTGCCAGCAGTTACCTAGCGGGAGCGAACACCGGGGAGCTGTTTTTT.